The entry that follows covers one T cell receptor beta chain sequence. Its antigen is unknown. The data are from a study of shared clonotypes between healthy human individuals. Study-wide background: The donor group consisted of a couple of women and a few men, aged 18 to 49.

Assay: immunoSEQ multiplex PCR; the TCRdb copy retains only in-frame clones and omits some. The data contain 2 million to 3 million clones, approximately 94% of them singletons. Notes on the study in general: On the whole, naive subsets had larger estimated richness than memory subsets had. The study sampled only blood, and tissue repertoires likely differ.

With 5 bases removed from V and 11 bases from J, the gap between germline ends came to 21 bases. The CDR3 sequence is 15 residues long. Germline CDR1 and CDR2: MNHEY and SVGAGI. V and J are TRBV6-5 and TRBJ1-4; weak D call: TRBD1 (5 bases). Material: naive CD4+ T cells sorted from blood. As to subset: CD45RA+ positively selected. This sequence originates from a man younger than 35 in good health. The CDR3: CASSGRGTDSGKLFF. In nucleotides, the CDR3 is TGTGCCAGCAGTGGTCGTGGGACGGACTCTGGGAAACTGTTTTTT.